This passage covers 26 T cell receptor beta chains from one sample sequenced in a study of breast tumors, draining lymph nodes, adjacent tissues. Samples came from axillary lymph nodes draining the breast cancer. In TCRdb, the multiplex PCR reads were re-called with MiXCR into one record per CDR3 protein. The sample includes around 230,000 distinct CDR3 sequences, roughly 30% of them seen just once. Sample: axillary lymph node tissue. The receptors derive from a female donor with breast cancer. Some clones in this sample may be carry-over from other donors' samples.

In this sample, this clonotype turned up once. The junction differs from germline at one of its ends, possibly a read error. The chain carries TRBV7-9 and TRBJ2-7; unclear D gene. CDR1 and CDR2 from the germline V gene are SEHNR and FQNEAQ (reference sequence). CDR3 size: 14 residues. CDR3 nucleotides: TGTGCCAGCAGCTCAGGACGGGTTTCCTACGTGCAGTACTTC. Translated: CASSSGRVSYVQYF.

This clonotype was recorded at least ten times. The V and J genes are TRBV5-6 and TRBJ2-7; D may be TRBD1 (6 bases). Trimming stripped 2 bases from V and 4 bases from J, with 10 bases between. The CDR3 has 13 residues. Per germline, CDR1 SGHDT and CDR2 YYEEEE. The CDR3 coding sequence is TGTGCCAGCAGCTTAACAGGGTTGTACGAGCAGTACTTC. The encoded protein is CASSLTGLYEQYF.

The rearrangement uses TRBV6-1 and TRBJ2-4; D is undetermined. The CDR3 runs to 17 residues. The germline V gene encodes CDR1 MNHNS and CDR2 SASEGT. Trimming removed 0 bases from V and 6 bases from J, with 18 bases in between. In DNA form, the CDR3 reads TGTGCCAGCAGTGAAGCGCTGTCCAGCGCCCTGGGAAACATTCAGTACTTC. It is translated as CASSEALSSALGNIQYF.

Remarks on this clonotype: One end of the junction is discordant with germline, which a read error may explain. This chain connects TRBV9 to TRBJ2-2; D might be TRBD2 (5 bases). Germline V gene sequence: CDR1 SGDLS, CDR2 YYNGEE. This CDR3 spans 12 amino acids. The DNA of the CDR3 is TGTGCCAGCAGCTTAGCGACCGGGGAACTGCTTTTT. As protein: CASSLATGELLF.

This clonotype was found many times. This chain connects TRBV29-1 to TRBJ2-3; 10 bases map to TRBD2. Germline CDR1 SQVTM, CDR2 ANQGSEA. This CDR3 is 15 amino acids long. The J segment lost 0 bases and the V segment lost 6 bases, leaving 6 bases of the junction unmatched. The CDR3 coding sequence is TGCAGCGTCCTAGCGGGGGCCTCTAGCACAGATACGCAGTATTTT. Encoded protein: CSVLAGASSTDTQYF.

The chain recombines TRBV11-2 with TRBJ2-2, with D unresolved. Deletions cut 3 bases from V and 0 bases from J, with 8 bases between. CDR1 and CDR2 from the germline V gene are SGHAT and FQNNGV. This CDR3 contains 15 residues. The CDR3 reads CASSFGASNTGELFF. The DNA of the CDR3 is TGTGCCAGCAGCTTTGGCGCCTCGAACACCGGGGAGCTGTTTTTT.

Many counts were recorded for this clonotype. The chain employs TRBV7-9 and TRBJ2-1, with 7 bases matching TRBD1. CDR1 and CDR2 (germline): SEHNR, FQNEAQ (reference sequence). The CDR3 extends over 12 amino acids. V trimming: 3 bases; J trimming: 10 bases; junction bases outside the gene matches: 3. The CDR3 DNA sequence: TGTGCCAGCAGCTTGACAGGGAGCGAGCAGTTCTTC. Protein sequence: CASSLTGSEQFF.

The chain combines TRBV10-3 with TRBJ1-2; TRBD1 matches at 9 bases. CDR1 ENHRY and CDR2 SYGVKD come from the germline V gene. The length of the CDR3 is 13 residues. Unmatched junction bases numbered 1, after V lost 8 bases and J lost 0 bases. This chain's CDR3 is CAIRQGANYGYTF. The CDR3 region has the DNA TGTGCCATCCGACAGGGGGCTAACTATGGCTACACCTTC.

This clonotype was observed at least ten times. This sequence joins TRBV5-1 and TRBJ2-5; TRBD2 aligns across 7 bases. V was pared by 4 bases and J by 1 base, with 7 bases of the junction left unmatched. CDR3 length equals 15 residues. Germline-derived CDR1 and CDR2 are SGHRS and YFSETQ. CDR3: CASSNPLAAQETQYF. The CDR3 bases are TGCGCCAGCAGCAACCCGCTAGCGGCCCAAGAGACCCAGTACTTC.

The chain combines TRBV15 with TRBJ2-1; D gene unclear. Germline V gives CDR1 LNHNV, CDR2 YYDKDF (reference sequence). The V gene lost 3 bases and the J gene lost 5 bases, with 17 bases spanning the gap. The CDR3 extends over 16 amino acids. The CDR3: CATSSLVVGWDNEQFF. For the CDR3, the DNA is TGTGCCACCAGCAGCTTGGTGGTCGGGTGGGACAATGAGCAGTTCTTC.

Ten or more counts support this clonotype. V gene TRBV19 combines with J gene TRBJ1-2; no clear D. The V gene's germline CDR1 is LNHDA and CDR2 SQIVND (reference sequence). V was pared by 6 bases and J by 5 bases, with 16 bases between. This CDR3 has 14 residues. For the CDR3, the DNA is TGTGCCAGTAGGGGAGTCGGCCTATCGTATGGCTACACCTTC. This encodes CASRGVGLSYGYTF.

This chain uses TRBV2 with TRBJ1-5, with a weak D call TRBD1 (5 bases). CDR3 length: 15 amino acids. Looked up from germline, CDR1 is SNHLY and CDR2 is FYNNEI. Trimming shortened V by 9 bases and J by 2 bases, and 17 bases separated the two germline ends. The CDR3: CASKNGAGGNQPQHF. CDR3 DNA sequence: TGTGCCAGTAAAAACGGGGCGGGAGGCAATCAGCCCCAGCATTTT.

This clonotype was seen many times. This chain connects TRBV5-6 to TRBJ1-2; D gene unclear. The CDR3 is 14 amino acids. Germline V gives CDR1 SGHDT, CDR2 YYEEEE. With 0 bases removed from V and 3 bases from J, the gap between germline ends came to 9 bases. The CDR3 nucleotides read TGTGCCAGCAGCTTGGCCGGAAATCACTATGGCTACACCTTC. As protein: CASSLAGNHYGYTF.

This clonotype occurred many times. The CDR3: CASSYGLAGRIAGELFF. The CDR3 DNA is TGTGCCAGCAGCTATGGACTAGCGGGAAGGATCGCCGGGGAGCTGTTTTTT. The chain combines TRBV7-2 with TRBJ2-2; 12 bases agree with TRBD2. V lost 4 bases and J lost 6; bases outside the gene matches: 9. Germline CDR1 reads SGHTA; CDR2 reads FQGNSA. The CDR3 extends over 17 amino acids.

The CDR3 reads CASSLRGAGGAGEQYF. The CDR3 region has the DNA TGTGCCAGCAGCTTGAGGGGAGCGGGAGGGGCCGGAGAGCAGTACTTC. J is TRBJ2-7 and V is TRBV9; 10 positions agree with TRBD2. Germline V gene sequence: CDR1 SGDLS, CDR2 YYNGEE. The trim removed 4 bases at V and 7 bases at J, leaving 14 bases unmatched. The CDR3 is 16 residues long.

To note about this clonotype: Relative to the germline gene, one junction end is altered; a read error may explain this. CDR3 residues: CSALGGINERLFF. The DNA for the CDR3 is TGCAGCGCGCTGGGGGGCATTAATGAAAGACTGTTTTTT. The chain couples TRBV20-1 to TRBJ1-4; possible D gene TRBD1, 6 bases. The CDR3 extends over 13 amino acids. The germline CDR1 and CDR2 sequences are DFQATT and SNEGSKA (reference sequence).

This clonotype came up many times. The rearrangement links TRBV5-1 to TRBJ2-3, with 8 bases identical to TRBD1. The CDR3 sequence is 15 residues long. J gave up 0 bases and V 4 bases, and 4 bases lay outside the gene matches. Germline CDR1 and CDR2: SGHRS and YFSETQ. The CDR3 reads CASSIGTGSTDTQYF. CDR3 nucleotide sequence: TGCGCCAGCAGCATCGGGACAGGAAGCACAGATACGCAGTATTTT.

As for this clonotype: A read error may be the cause here, since a much bigger clone is one base away. This chain joins TRBV20-1 and TRBJ1-2; no clear D gene. The CDR3 contains 12 residues. Germline V gene data show CDR1 as DFQATT and CDR2 as SNEGSKA (reference sequence). Here the CDR3 reads CSAFEGDYGSTF. The CDR3 DNA reads TGCAGTGCTTTCGAGGGTGACTATGGCTCCACCTTC.

This clonotype was recorded at least ten times. The chain is built from TRBV25-1 and TRBJ2-1; TRBD1 aligns across 7 bases. Germline CDR1 reads MGHDK; CDR2 reads SYGVNS. This CDR3 is built from 13 residues. The V and J ends lost 6 bases and 9 bases, in that order; junction bases with no gene match: 8. In DNA, the CDR3 is TGTGCCAGCAGAGACCCGACAGGGTTTGAGCAGTTCTTC. Protein: CASRDPTGFEQFF.

This clonotype was observed at least ten times. The chain employs TRBV20-1 and TRBJ2-5, with TRBD2 matching 10 bases. Looked up from germline, CDR1 is DFQATT and CDR2 is SNEGSKA (reference sequence). Trimming at V came to 1 base and at J to 5 bases, leaving 13 bases not matched to a gene. CDR3 size: 17 residues. CDR3 sequence reads: CSARVSGLAAGAETQYF. Here the CDR3 DNA reads TGCAGTGCTAGAGTATCCGGACTAGCGGCAGGGGCGGAGACCCAGTACTTC.

Ten or more counts support this clonotype. The V and J genes are TRBV12-3 or TRBV12-4 and TRBJ2-5; D remains unclear. V was clipped by 3 bases and J by 5 bases, with 16 bases between them. This CDR3 is built from 15 residues. CDR3 sequence: CASSFTPTAGETQYF. DNA of the CDR3: TGTGCCAGCAGTTTCACCCCAACAGCTGGGGAGACCCAGTACTTC.

The chain uses TRBV10-1 and TRBJ1-3, with D tentatively TRBD1 (5 bases). Looked up from germline, CDR1 is WNHNN and CDR2 is SYGVQD (reference sequence). The CDR3 spans 22 residues. Between the trimmed V and J ends, which lost 7 bases and 4 bases, there was a span of 38 bases. CDR3 nucleotides: TGCGCCAGCACCACGCCGGGACTTCCTGAGGGTCGGAAACGGAGGGTCGGAAACACCATATATTTT. Protein: CASTTPGLPEGRKRRVGNTIYF.

This clonotype occurred many times. This rearrangement joins TRBV4-1 to TRBJ1-2; TRBD1 matches 7 bases. The CDR3 loop spans 15 amino acids. The germline V gene has CDR1 MGHRA and CDR2 YSYEKL. V was pared by 5 bases and J by 0 bases, with 6 bases of the junction left unmatched. CDR3 sequence (DNA): TGCGCCAGCAGCGGGGACAGTACCGCTAACTATGGCTACACCTTC. Encoded protein: CASSGDSTANYGYTF.

This clonotype appeared many times. The V call is TRBV28, the J call TRBJ2-5; possibly TRBD1 for D (6 bases). This CDR3 contains 17 residues. V gave up 5 bases and J gave up 4 bases, with 23 bases separating them. The germline gives CDR1 MDHEN, CDR2 SYDVKM. The DNA for the CDR3 is TGTGCCAGCAGTCATCCTCCTAGATTGGGCAGGGGAGAGACCCAGTACTTC. Its protein product is CASSHPPRLGRGETQYF.

In this sample, this clonotype turned up many times. V and J are TRBV18 and TRBJ2-3; D is possibly TRBD1 or TRBD2 (6 bases each). This CDR3 spans 17 amino acids. Germline V gene sequence: CDR1 KGHSH, CDR2 LQKENI. V was cut by 1 base and J by 0 bases, with 14 bases left in between. The CDR3 spells CASSPLGPGASTDTQYF. The CDR3 nucleotides read TGTGCCAGCTCACCACTCGGGCCGGGGGCTAGCACAGATACGCAGTATTTT.

In this sample, this clonotype turned up many times. The chain links TRBV28 to TRBJ2-7; TRBD2 is a possible D gene (5 bases). Trimming removed 7 bases from V and 9 bases from J, with 13 bases in between. Looked up from germline, CDR1 is MDHEN and CDR2 is SYDVKM. This CDR3 comprises 11 residues. The CDR3 region is CASTRGLAQYF. The CDR3 bases are TGTGCCAGCACCCGAGGGCTTGCGCAGTACTTC.